The clone carrying this T cell receptor (delta chain) was seen a few times. Antigen specificity is unknown. The TCRdb record carries a much larger clone's protein, which differs from this DNA's translation at residue 10; a read error is the likely cause, and the protein listed here is the DNA translation. This specimen comes from a study of γδ T cells in repeated Plasmodium falciparum infection. Study-level points and caveats: The Malian cohort came from a small rural village of predominantly one ethnic group. Vgamma9/Vdelta2+ repertoires stayed stably polyclonal over time and infection.

The CDR3 runs to 21 residues. Germline V gene lookup returns CDR1 TSESDYY and CDR2 QEAYKQQN. Unmatched junction bases numbered 20, after V lost 1 base and J lost 0 bases. Flow sorting of PBMC yielded separate Vgamma9/Vdelta2+ and Vdelta2-negative gammadelta T cell populations for bulk repertoire analysis. TCRdb made new clone calls on the multiplex PCR reads using CATT. The top ten hold over 12% of the sample, which has 50,000 to 65,000 delta-chain clones, roughly 1.8% seen once. This chain uses TRAV38-2/DV8 with TRDJ1, with 8 bases fitting TRDD3. TCRdb leaves out the J gene; it was filled in here by matching the DNA to germline. The origin of this receptor is a pool of human donors (malaria-infected and uninfected, not separated). Sequenced sample: gamma-delta T cells from blood. In DNA form, the CDR3 reads TGTGCTTATAGGAGCTCCGGGGTGTGTGCTGGGGGACCCGCCAACACCGATAAACTCATCTTT. The encoded protein is CAYRSSGVCAGGPANTDKLIF.